This paragraph covers one TCR beta chain sequence. Its antigen specificity is not known. It has no much larger one-base neighbor in the sample; base qualities were not kept. The time point label, read with the paper, signifies: blood at routine non-recurrence follow-up after resection. TCR sequencing used whole RNA extracted from tumor and nontumor lung tissue, or from cryopreserved PBMC samples, without cell sorting. Patients were selected for TCR sequencing only if sufficient RNA was available from at least two tumor regions. The data originate from a study of spatial heterogeneity in lung cancer (dated by TCRdb to about 2019). As for the study more broadly: The donors were around 69 patients from the lung TRACERx cohort who had early-stage, untreated non-small cell lung cancer. The study linked features of the TCR repertoire to counts of nonsynonymous mutations, which were determined by whole-exome sequencing of tumor tissue. In non-small cell lung cancer, the study quantitatively compared TCR alpha and beta repertoires across several tumor regions, matched nontumor lung, and blood. In the raw uncorrected reads, each unique combination of TCR and UMI appeared more than ten times on average. Beta-chain transcripts were consistently detected in greater numbers than alpha-chain transcripts, which likely reflects a higher abundance of beta-chain transcripts. Follow-up PBMC samples were sequenced whenever the samples were available, and the median time to follow-up was two to three years after resection. At surgery, both alpha and beta chains were TCR-sequenced in about 200 tumor regions, 63 to 65 matched nontumor lung samples and around 50 PBMC samples.

The study at large found these results: Additional single-cell paired TCR alpha and beta sequencing was considered necessary to confirm, at a functional level, the hypothesis that regional TCRs recognize regional mutations. Ubiquitous expanded tumor TCRs were detected in blood more often at tumor resection than at routine follow-up. Comparisons of baseline and follow-up blood repertoires included only approximately 13 patients.

The CDR3 sequence holds 15 residues, the cysteine and phenylalanine included. Only CDR3 DNA remains: 45 bases, in frame from the first base. CDR1 and CDR2, looked up from the germline V gene, are LGHNA and YSLEER. Compared with germline, V lacks 2 bases and J lacks 5 bases; bases without a gene match: 8. The library was prepared using 5' RACE. The reads were generated on a NextSeq 500. In the TCR library protocol, a unique molecular identifier was attached to each TCR cDNA molecule so that PCR and sequencing errors could be corrected. Per the source publication's procedure: TCR identification, UMI-based error correction and CDR3 extraction were performed with Decombinator tools. Expanded TCRs were defined as those above a frequency of 2 per 1,000, corresponding to the top 1% of the tumor frequency distribution. Each repertoire was subsampled 100 times to 5,000 TCRs, after which Renyi diversity was computed with the R vegan package. CDR3 similarity networks were constructed using string-kernel similarity of amino acid triplets, with links drawn between CDR3s whose pairwise similarity was above 0.82. TCRdb reprocessing: public reads trimmed at Q25 with fastp, clones called with MiXCR, in-frame beta chains kept. Under each unique CDR3 protein, matching rows form one entry showing the most common genes and DNA. It is TCRdb's table, rather than the study itself, that gives the V and J calls and clone size. This sample has tens of thousands of distinct CDR3 sequences in its table, and approximately 20% of those were observed once. The top ten clones comprise 20% to 25% of the sample.

The source of this sequence is a male donor with early-stage non-small cell lung cancer. The chain links TRBV4-3 with TRBJ1-1; TRBD1 fits 7 bases in the junction. The sequences come from PBMCs, collected at follow-up. The CDR3 loop reads CASSQSSQGETEAFF. The nucleotide sequence reads as follows: TGCGCCAGCAGCCAATCCTCGCAGGGGGAGACTGAAGCTTTCTTT.